This T cell receptor beta chain was sequenced for a study of T cell repertoires in cytomegalovirus infection. Study results and limitations: Summed frequency of shared TCR beta families picked out CMV carriers who also had the relevant HLA.

This clonotype was observed a few times. Its antigen remains unidentified. TCRdb re-called the reads through MiXCR, storing one row per CDR3 protein. The table lists under 800,000 distinct CDR3 sequences, roughly 26% of them singletons. This CDR3 is 13 amino acids long. The V end was cut by 2 bases, the J end by 7 bases, with 6 bases between. Germline-derived CDR1 and CDR2 are MDHEN and SYDVKM. The sequenced sample consisted of CD8+ T cells from PBMCs. V gene TRBV28 combines with J gene TRBJ1-6; D not resolved. This clonotype was sampled from a human donor in good health (CMV status not recorded). Some clones in this sample may be carry-over from other donors' samples. The CDR3 sequence: CASSLPLNSPLHF. Written as DNA, the CDR3 is TGTGCCAGCAGTTTACCCCTAAATTCACCCCTCCACTTT. The complete variable domain, with remaining parts taken from reference TRBV28 and TRBJ1-6, reads DVKVTQSSRYLVKRTGEKVFLECVQDMDHENMFWYRQDPGLGLRLIYFSYDVKMKEKGDIPEGYSVSREKKERFSLILESASTNQTSMYLCASSLPLNSPLHFGNGTRLTVT.